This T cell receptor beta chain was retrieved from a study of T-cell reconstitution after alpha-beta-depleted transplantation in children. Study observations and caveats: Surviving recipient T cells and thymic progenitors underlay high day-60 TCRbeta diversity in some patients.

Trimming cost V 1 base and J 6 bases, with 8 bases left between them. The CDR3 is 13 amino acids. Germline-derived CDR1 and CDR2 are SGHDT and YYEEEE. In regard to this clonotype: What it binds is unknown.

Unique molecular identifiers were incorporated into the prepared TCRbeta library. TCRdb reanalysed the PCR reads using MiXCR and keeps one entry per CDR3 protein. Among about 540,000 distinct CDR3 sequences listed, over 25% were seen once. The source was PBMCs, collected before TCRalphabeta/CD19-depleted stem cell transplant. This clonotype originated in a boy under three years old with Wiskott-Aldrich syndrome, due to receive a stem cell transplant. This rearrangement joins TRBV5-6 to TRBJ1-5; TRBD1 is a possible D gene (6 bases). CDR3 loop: CASSLRGFQPQHF. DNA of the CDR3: TGTGCCAGCAGCTTGAGGGGGTTTCAGCCCCAGCATTTT.